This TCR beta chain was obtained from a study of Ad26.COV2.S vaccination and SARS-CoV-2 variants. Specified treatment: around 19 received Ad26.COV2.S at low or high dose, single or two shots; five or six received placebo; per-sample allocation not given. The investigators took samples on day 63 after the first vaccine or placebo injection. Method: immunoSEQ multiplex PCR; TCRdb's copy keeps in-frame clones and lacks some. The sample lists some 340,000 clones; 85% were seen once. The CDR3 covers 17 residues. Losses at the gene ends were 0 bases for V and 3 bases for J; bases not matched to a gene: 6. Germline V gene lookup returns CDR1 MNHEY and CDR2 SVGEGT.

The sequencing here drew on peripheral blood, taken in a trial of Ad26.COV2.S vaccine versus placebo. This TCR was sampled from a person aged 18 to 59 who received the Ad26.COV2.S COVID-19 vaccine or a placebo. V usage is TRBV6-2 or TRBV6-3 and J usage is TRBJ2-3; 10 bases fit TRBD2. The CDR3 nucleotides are TGTGCCAGCAGTTACTCGATTAGCGGGGGGTGGACAGATACGCAGTATTTT. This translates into CASSYSISGGWTDTQYF.